These T cell receptor beta chains were read from a single sample in a study of T cell responses to AZD1222 COVID-19 vaccine. Assay: immunoSEQ multiplex PCR; the TCRdb copy retains only in-frame clones and omits some. Among around 140,000 clones listed, 93% were seen once. The source was peripheral blood, collected on day 0 of AZD1222 vaccination. These receptors came from an adult in good health. Both conserved end residues are trimmed from each CDR3. Fields, in order: CDR3 protein, clone size, V gene, CDR3 length, J gene. Some rows mark clone size as missing; the rest say once, few, many or name a class of expanded clone.

ASSIIRDGAYEQY,-,TRBV5-1,13,TRBJ2-7
ASSRDRESIQY,-,TRBV5-1,11,TRBJ2-4
ASSYSPIGANYGYT,-,TRBV6-5,14,TRBJ1-2
ARTFQGATPYEQY,once,TRBV9,13,TRBJ2-7
ASSWEGDYGYT,-,TRBV5-1,11,TRBJ1-2
ASSLDRGYGYT,-,TRBV12-3/TRBV12-4,11,TRBJ1-2
ASSGSPPGLAGQETQY,-,TRBV19,16,TRBJ2-5
ASSPGLALDTQY,-,TRBV3-1/TRBV3-2,12,TRBJ2-3
ASSPRDRGATNEKLF,-,TRBV19,15,TRBJ1-4
ASKPLAGGYTQY,-,TRBV27,12,TRBJ2-3
AWDSGGINQPQH,-,TRBV30,12,TRBJ1-5
ASSIVPGPTDTQY,-,TRBV19,13,TRBJ2-3
ASSLRETQY,-,TRBV28,9,TRBJ2-5
ASSVQLAGGTDTQY,few,TRBV2,14,TRBJ2-3
ASSDGMPFYNEQF,-,TRBV6-1,13,TRBJ2-1
ASSPGQGGNTEAF,-,TRBV27,13,TRBJ1-1
ASSPGQETQY,-,TRBV18,10,TRBJ2-5
AITDGTRAGNTIY,-,TRBV10-3,13,TRBJ1-3
ASNTLTDNEQF,-,TRBV28,11,TRBJ2-1
ASRGGRDTEAF,-,TRBV6-5,11,TRBJ1-1